This TCR beta chain is from a study of Ad26.COV2.S vaccination and SARS-CoV-2 variants. Background on the study: Ad26.COV2.S arm of COV1001 included the donor. Intramuscular Ad26.COV2.S doses were given once or twice, 56 days apart.

As concerns this clone: What it binds is not known.

The study's findings and limits: Total responses of T cells may have been underestimated by the analyses of TCR breadth and depth.

Libraries were prepared by immunoSEQ multiplex PCR; TCRdb keeps only in-frame clonotypes and omits some of them. This table holds approximately 360,000 clones, 83% found once. Treatment here: 15 to 20 received Ad26.COV2.S at low or high dose, single or two shots; 5 received placebo; per-sample allocation not given. Vaccine and placebo recipients were sampled on day 63 after the first injection. An adult aged 18-55 years in Boston served as the donor. This receptor was obtained from a person aged 18-60 years who received the Ad26.COV2.S COVID-19 vaccine or a placebo. The sample in question was peripheral blood, obtained in a trial of Ad26.COV2.S vaccine versus placebo.

Written as DNA, the CDR3 is TGTGCCAGCAGCTCCCTAGCTAGCGGGAGGGGTAAAAACATTCAGTACTTC. This codes for CASSSLASGRGKNIQYF. The V gene is TRBV11-2, the J gene TRBJ2-4, with TRBD2 identical over 12 bases. The germline V gene has CDR1 SGHAT and CDR2 FQNNGV. Losses at the gene ends were 4 bases for V and 4 bases for J; bases not matched to a gene: 8. The CDR3 covers 17 residues.